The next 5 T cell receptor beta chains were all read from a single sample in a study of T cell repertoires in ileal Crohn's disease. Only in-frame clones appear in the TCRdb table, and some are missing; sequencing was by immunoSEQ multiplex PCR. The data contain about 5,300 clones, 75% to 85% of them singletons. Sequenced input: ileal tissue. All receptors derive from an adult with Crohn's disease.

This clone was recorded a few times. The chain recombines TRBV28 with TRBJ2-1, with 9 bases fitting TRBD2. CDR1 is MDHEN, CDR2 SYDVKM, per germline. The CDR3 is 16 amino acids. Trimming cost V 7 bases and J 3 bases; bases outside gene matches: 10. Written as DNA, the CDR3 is TGTGCCAGCAACCCGGCGGGAGGGGCCGGCTACAATGAGCAGTTCTTC. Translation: CASNPAGGAGYNEQFF.

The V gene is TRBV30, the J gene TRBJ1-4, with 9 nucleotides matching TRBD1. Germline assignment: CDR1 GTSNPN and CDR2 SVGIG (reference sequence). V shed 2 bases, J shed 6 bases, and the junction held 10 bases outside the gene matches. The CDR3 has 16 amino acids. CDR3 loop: CAWSMNRGQGYEKLFF. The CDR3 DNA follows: TGTGCCTGGAGTATGAACAGGGGGCAGGGTTATGAAAAACTGTTTTTT. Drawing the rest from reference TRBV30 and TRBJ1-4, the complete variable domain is SQTIHQWPATLVQPVGSPLSLECTVEGTSNPNLYWYRQAAGRGLQLLFYSVGIGQISSEVPQNLSASRPQDRQFILSSKKLLLSDSGFYLCAWSMNRGQGYEKLFFGSGTQLSVL.

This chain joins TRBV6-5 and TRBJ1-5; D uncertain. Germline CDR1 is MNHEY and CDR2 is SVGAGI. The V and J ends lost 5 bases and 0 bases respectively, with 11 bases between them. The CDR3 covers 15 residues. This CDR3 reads CASSLTPYSNQPQHF. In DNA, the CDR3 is TGTGCCAGCAGTCTCACACCGTATAGCAATCAGCCCCAGCATTTT.

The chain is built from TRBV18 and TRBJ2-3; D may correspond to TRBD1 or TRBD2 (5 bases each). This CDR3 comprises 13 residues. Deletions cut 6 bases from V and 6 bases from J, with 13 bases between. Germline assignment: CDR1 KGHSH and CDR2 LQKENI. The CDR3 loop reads CASSGDESDTQYF. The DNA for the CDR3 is TGTGCCAGCTCCGGGGACGAGTCGGATACGCAGTATTTT. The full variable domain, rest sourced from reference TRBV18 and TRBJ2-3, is NAGVMQNPRHLVRRRGQEARLRCSPMKGHSHVYWYRQLPEEGLKFMVYLQKENIIDESGMPKERFSAEFPKEGPSILRIQQVVRGDSAAYFCASSGDESDTQYFGPGTRLTVL.

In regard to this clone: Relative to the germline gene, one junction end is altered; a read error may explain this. CDR3 sequence: CAVRGSQETQYF. The CDR3 DNA follows: TGTGCCGTCAGGGGGAGCCAAGAGACCCAGTACTTC. V is TRBV10-3 and J is TRBJ2-5; 7 bases align to TRBD1. The CDR3 contains 12 residues. Germline values: CDR1 ENHRY, CDR2 SYGVKD.